These 14 T cell receptor beta chains originate from one sample sequenced in a study of monozygotic twins with inflammatory bowel disease. Using the 5' RACE reads, TCRdb records one entry per CDR3 protein without DNA. Recorded for this sample: more than 85,000 distinct CDR3 sequences. Input material: blood. Receptors originate from a human donor with ulcerative colitis or Crohn's disease, or a healthy co-twin of an affected twin (not recorded which).

V is TRBV20-1 and J is TRBJ2-1; TCRdb proposes TRBD2, but this gene call is untestable without DNA. CDR1 DFQATT and CDR2 SNEGSKA come from the germline V gene (reference sequence). There are 17 residues in the CDR3. The CDR3 here is CSAPLFSGEGRYNEQFF.

This chain joins TRBV18 and TRBJ2-7; TCRdb's assignment of TRBD2 cannot be checked, as there is no DNA. Germline V gene lookup returns CDR1 KGHSH and CDR2 LQKENI. The CDR3 has 14 residues. The CDR3 is CASSSPTGANEQYF. Full variable domain (missing parts from reference TRBV18 and TRBJ2-7): NAGVMQNPRHLVRRRGQEARLRCSPMKGHSHVYWYRQLPEEGLKFMVYLQKENIIDESGMPKERFSAEFPKEGPSILRIQQVVRGDSAAYFCASSSPTGANEQYFGPGTRLTVT.

V gene TRBV7-2 combines with J gene TRBJ2-7; TCRdb proposes TRBD2, but this gene call is untestable without DNA. From germline, CDR1 is SGHTA and CDR2 FQGNSA. This CDR3 region has 16 residues. The CDR3: CASSLVPLATTYEQYF.

This CDR3 is CASSQDDRGDQPQHF. The chain carries TRBV4-2 and TRBJ1-5; as DNA is missing, the TRBD1 call by TCRdb cannot be tested. This CDR3 has 15 amino acids. Germline V gives CDR1 LGHNA, CDR2 YNFKEQ.

V usage is TRBV5-5 and J usage is TRBJ1-2; TCRdb designates TRBD1, a call that cannot be tested without DNA. There are 18 residues in the CDR3. Germline CDR1 and CDR2: SGHKS and YYEKEE (reference sequence). CDR3 amino acids: CASSLLGLSWGPNYGYTF. Full variable domain (missing parts from reference TRBV5-5 and TRBJ1-2): DAGVTQSPTHLIKTRGQQVTLRCSPISGHKSVSWYQQVLGQGPQFIFQYYEKEERGRGNFPDRFSARQFPNYSSELNVNALLLGDSALYLCASSLLGLSWGPNYGYTFGSGTRLTVV.

The genes are TRBV6-6 and TRBJ2-1. Germline loops: CDR1 MNHNY, CDR2 SVGAGI (reference sequence). This CDR3 spans 13 amino acids. CDR3 loop: CASSYSKLNEQFF.

This sequence joins TRBV5-1 and TRBJ2-3. CDR1 is SGHRS and CDR2 is YFSETQ in the germline V gene. The CDR3 is 12 amino acids. The chain's CDR3 is CASSLVRDTQYF.

The rearrangement uses TRBV21-1 and TRBJ2-3. TRBV21-1 is a pseudogene segment. The CDR3 is 13 residues long. CDR3 sequence reads: CASSKEIKDTQYF.

This chain joins TRBV12-3 or TRBV12-4 and TRBJ2-3; TCRdb's assignment of TRBD2 cannot be checked, as there is no DNA. The CDR3 contains 15 residues. CDR3 sequence reads: CASSYSGTSGESRYF.

The chain uses TRBV19 and TRBJ2-2; TCRdb names TRBD2, which stays unverified in the absence of DNA. This CDR3 comprises 15 residues. Germline V lookup: CDR1 LNHDA, CDR2 SQIVND (reference sequence). CDR3 sequence reads: CASSRLAGLTGELFF.

The chain combines TRBV7-9 with TRBJ2-7; no DNA is available, so the TRBD2 call from TCRdb remains unchecked. Germline V gene lookup returns CDR1 SEHNR and CDR2 FQNEAQ (reference sequence). The CDR3 runs to 15 residues. The CDR3 region is CASSSGGLLSYEQYF.

The chain is built from TRBV6-2 or TRBV6-3 and TRBJ1-1. Germline V gene lookup returns CDR1 MNHEY and CDR2 SVGEGT. This CDR3 comprises 17 residues. The CDR3 region is CASNLRDSGAGYTEAFF.

CDR3 in amino acids: CASSYDRDTSALYEQYF. This sequence joins TRBV6-2 or TRBV6-3 and TRBJ2-7; TCRdb names TRBD1, which stays unverified in the absence of DNA. CDR3 length: 17 residues. The germline CDR1 and CDR2 sequences are MNHEY and SVGEGT.

The chain links TRBV2 to TRBJ2-1; TCRdb picks TRBD2, but there is no DNA to check that call. Looked up from germline, CDR1 is SNHLY and CDR2 is FYNNEI. This CDR3 has 16 residues. Here the CDR3 reads CASSEGVAGGHNEQFF.